What follows is one T cell receptor (beta chain) and its context. The antigen is not known. A single base separates this from a much larger clone, so it may be a read error. A modified ARM-PCR protocol with three rounds of nested PCR amplified TCRbeta. TCRdb called the multiplex PCR reads again in MiXCR, with one record for every CDR3 protein. The sample includes 90,000 to 100,000 distinct CDR3 sequences, 80% seen only once; the top ten take 30%. The data stem from a study of tumor and adjacent non-tumor tissue in lung cancer. The overall study: Stage I to III disease affected ten to eleven men and 5 women aged 31 to 76. Some 4.2 million productive TCRbeta reads were obtained per sample on average.

Broader study findings: Tumor TCR diversity, when higher, was linked to shorter survival.

The germline V gene has CDR1 SEHNR and CDR2 FQNEAQ (reference sequence). V was cut by 6 bases and J by 1 base, with 14 bases left in between. The CDR3 loop spans 15 amino acids. RNA was extracted from bulk tissue without any cell sorting. The normal lung tissue was taken more than 3 cm from the tumor edge. Donors were chemotherapy-naive, newly diagnosed lung cancer surgical patients in China, August–November 2014. This receptor was taken from a man aged 55 to 70 with small cell lung cancer. The chain links TRBV7-9 to TRBJ2-3; the D gene could be TRBD1 or TRBD2 (5 bases each). Sequencing input: distant non-tumor lung tissue. CDR3 sequence: CASRAWDGGTDTQYF. The CDR3 bases are TGTGCCAGCAGAGCCTGGGACGGCGGCACAGATACGCAGTATTTT.